Listed below are T cell receptor beta chains from one sample, sequenced in a study of Ad26.COV2.S vaccination and SARS-CoV-2 variants. Data came from immunoSEQ multiplex PCR; TCRdb stores just in-frame clones and leaves some out. The sample has approximately 250,000 clones, roughly 89% seen once. The sample here was peripheral blood, taken in a trial of Ad26.COV2.S vaccine versus placebo. All receptors derive from a person between 18 and 60 years old who received the Ad26.COV2.S COVID-19 vaccine or a placebo. The CDR3 runs from the conserved cysteine through the conserved F or W. D genes are given only for firm matches. Size is omitted from some rows. Given values are once, few, many or a class for expanded clones.

length: 14; V: TRBV6-6; D: .; J: TRBJ2-7; size: once; DNA: TGTGCCAGCAGGGAGGACGCCAGCTCCTACGAGCAGTACTTC; CDR3: CASREDASSYEQYF
length: 12; V: TRBV6-2/TRBV6-3; D: .; J: TRBJ2-4; size: .; DNA: TGTGCCAGCAGCCGTACCAAAAACATTCAGTACTTC; CDR3: CASSRTKNIQYF
length: 15; V: TRBV4-2; D: .; J: TRBJ1-5; size: .; DNA: TGTGCCAGCAGCCAAGTAGGGGGGCGAAATCAGCCCCAGCATTTT; CDR3: CASSQVGGRNQPQHF
length: 15; V: TRBV7-2; D: TRBD2; J: TRBJ2-1; size: .; DNA: TGTGCCAGCAGCTTCTCACTAGCGGGAGGCGATGAGCAGTTCTTC; CDR3: CASSFSLAGGDEQFF
length: 13; V: TRBV6-5; D: .; J: TRBJ1-1; size: few; DNA: TGTGCCAGCAAAACAGGGCTGAACACTGAAGCTTTCTTT; CDR3: CASKTGLNTEAFF
length: 14; V: TRBV9; D: TRBD1; J: TRBJ1-1; size: .; DNA: TGTGCCAGCAGCGGATTACAGGGGGACACTGAAGCTTTCTTT; CDR3: CASSGLQGDTEAFF
length: 12; V: TRBV6-6; D: .; J: TRBJ1-2; size: .; DNA: TGTGCCAGCAGTTACAGGACCGGTGGCTACACCTTC; CDR3: CASSYRTGGYTF
length: 14; V: TRBV18; D: .; J: TRBJ2-5; size: .; DNA: TGTGCCAGCTCGGCTAGAGGGGGCCAAGAGACCCAGTACTTC; CDR3: CASSARGGQETQYF
length: 14; V: TRBV6-1; D: .; J: TRBJ2-5; size: few; DNA: TGTGCCAGCAGTGAACGAGGACCCTCTGAGACCCAGTACTTC; CDR3: CASSERGPSETQYF
length: 13; V: TRBV14; D: .; J: TRBJ2-7; size: .; DNA: TGTGCCAGCAGCCAAGGGCTGGAGGGGGCCCAGTACTTC; CDR3: CASSQGLEGAQYF
length: 14; V: TRBV27; D: .; J: TRBJ2-7; size: .; DNA: TGTGCCAGCAGTTCGACCGTATCTACCTACGAGCAGTACTTC; CDR3: CASSSTVSTYEQYF
length: 14; V: TRBV2; D: .; J: TRBJ1-1; size: .; DNA: TGTGCCAGCAGTGAAGAGGGAATGGTCACTGAAGCTTTCTTT; CDR3: CASSEEGMVTEAFF
length: 16; V: TRBV11-2; D: TRBD2; J: TRBJ2-1; size: .; DNA: TGTGCCAGCAGCCCCAGACTAGCGGGAAAGAACAATGAGCAGTTCTTC; CDR3: CASSPRLAGKNNEQFF
length: 14; V: TRBV29-1; D: .; J: TRBJ2-1; size: .; DNA: TGCAGCGTTGTAACCCTGATTATTACCAATGAGCAGTTCTTC; CDR3: CSVVTLIITNEQFF
length: 13; V: TRBV4-3; D: TRBD2; J: TRBJ2-1; size: .; DNA: TGCGCCAGCAGCACCCACCTAGCGGGGGAGCAGTTCTTC; CDR3: CASSTHLAGEQFF
length: 14; V: TRBV9; D: .; J: TRBJ1-2; size: .; DNA: TGTGCCAGCAGCGCGGACATAGCTAACTATGGCTACACCTTC; CDR3: CASSADIANYGYTF
length: 20; V: TRBV12-5; D: TRBD2; J: TRBJ2-2; size: .; DNA: TGTGCTAGTGGTTTGACCAGACTAGCGGGAGGGTCCGAGAACACCGGGGAGCTGTTTTTT; CDR3: CASGLTRLAGGSENTGELFF
length: 15; V: TRBV9; D: TRBD1; J: TRBJ2-2; size: .; DNA: TGTGCCAGCAGTAGGACCAGGGGGCAATTCGGGGAGCTGTTTTTT; CDR3: CASSRTRGQFGELFF
length: 14; V: TRBV10-1; D: .; J: TRBJ2-7; size: .; DNA: TGCGCCAGCGGGGACCGGGGGAGCTCCTACGAGCAGTACTTC; CDR3: CASGDRGSSYEQYF
length: 15; V: TRBV5-6; D: TRBD1; J: TRBJ2-7; size: .; DNA: TGTGCCAGCAGCTTGGAGGGGGCGGCCTACTACGAGCAGTACTTC; CDR3: CASSLEGAAYYEQYF
length: 16; V: TRBV9; D: .; J: TRBJ1-2; size: once; DNA: TGTGCCAGCAGCGTGGAGCTGTCACAGGGAAGGGGTGGCTACACCTTC; CDR3: CASSVELSQGRGGYTF
length: 15; V: TRBV7-2; D: .; J: TRBJ2-5; size: .; DNA: TGTGCCAGCAGCTTAGTTCCGGGACTTAAAGAGACCCAGTACTTC; CDR3: CASSLVPGLKETQYF
length: 14; V: TRBV6-1; D: TRBD2; J: TRBJ2-7; size: .; DNA: TGTGCCAGCAGTGAAGAGACTAGCTTCTACGAGCAGTACTTC; CDR3: CASSEETSFYEQYF
length: 12; V: TRBV19; D: .; J: TRBJ2-5; size: .; DNA: TGTGCCAGTAGTACGACCGGGGAGACCCAGTACTTC; CDR3: CASSTTGETQYF